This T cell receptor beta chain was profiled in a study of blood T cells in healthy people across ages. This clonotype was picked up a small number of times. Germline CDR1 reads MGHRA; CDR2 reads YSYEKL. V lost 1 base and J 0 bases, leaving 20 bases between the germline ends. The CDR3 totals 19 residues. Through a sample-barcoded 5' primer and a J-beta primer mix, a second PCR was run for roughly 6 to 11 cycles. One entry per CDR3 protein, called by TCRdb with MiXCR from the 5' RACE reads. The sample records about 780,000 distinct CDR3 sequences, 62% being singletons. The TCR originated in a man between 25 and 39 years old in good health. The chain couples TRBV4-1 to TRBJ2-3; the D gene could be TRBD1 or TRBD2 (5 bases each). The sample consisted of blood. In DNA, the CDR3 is TGCGCCAGCAGCCAAGTGGCCGGGACGGCGTATCTTAGCACAGATACGCAGTATTTT. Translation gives CASSQVAGTAYLSTDTQYF.